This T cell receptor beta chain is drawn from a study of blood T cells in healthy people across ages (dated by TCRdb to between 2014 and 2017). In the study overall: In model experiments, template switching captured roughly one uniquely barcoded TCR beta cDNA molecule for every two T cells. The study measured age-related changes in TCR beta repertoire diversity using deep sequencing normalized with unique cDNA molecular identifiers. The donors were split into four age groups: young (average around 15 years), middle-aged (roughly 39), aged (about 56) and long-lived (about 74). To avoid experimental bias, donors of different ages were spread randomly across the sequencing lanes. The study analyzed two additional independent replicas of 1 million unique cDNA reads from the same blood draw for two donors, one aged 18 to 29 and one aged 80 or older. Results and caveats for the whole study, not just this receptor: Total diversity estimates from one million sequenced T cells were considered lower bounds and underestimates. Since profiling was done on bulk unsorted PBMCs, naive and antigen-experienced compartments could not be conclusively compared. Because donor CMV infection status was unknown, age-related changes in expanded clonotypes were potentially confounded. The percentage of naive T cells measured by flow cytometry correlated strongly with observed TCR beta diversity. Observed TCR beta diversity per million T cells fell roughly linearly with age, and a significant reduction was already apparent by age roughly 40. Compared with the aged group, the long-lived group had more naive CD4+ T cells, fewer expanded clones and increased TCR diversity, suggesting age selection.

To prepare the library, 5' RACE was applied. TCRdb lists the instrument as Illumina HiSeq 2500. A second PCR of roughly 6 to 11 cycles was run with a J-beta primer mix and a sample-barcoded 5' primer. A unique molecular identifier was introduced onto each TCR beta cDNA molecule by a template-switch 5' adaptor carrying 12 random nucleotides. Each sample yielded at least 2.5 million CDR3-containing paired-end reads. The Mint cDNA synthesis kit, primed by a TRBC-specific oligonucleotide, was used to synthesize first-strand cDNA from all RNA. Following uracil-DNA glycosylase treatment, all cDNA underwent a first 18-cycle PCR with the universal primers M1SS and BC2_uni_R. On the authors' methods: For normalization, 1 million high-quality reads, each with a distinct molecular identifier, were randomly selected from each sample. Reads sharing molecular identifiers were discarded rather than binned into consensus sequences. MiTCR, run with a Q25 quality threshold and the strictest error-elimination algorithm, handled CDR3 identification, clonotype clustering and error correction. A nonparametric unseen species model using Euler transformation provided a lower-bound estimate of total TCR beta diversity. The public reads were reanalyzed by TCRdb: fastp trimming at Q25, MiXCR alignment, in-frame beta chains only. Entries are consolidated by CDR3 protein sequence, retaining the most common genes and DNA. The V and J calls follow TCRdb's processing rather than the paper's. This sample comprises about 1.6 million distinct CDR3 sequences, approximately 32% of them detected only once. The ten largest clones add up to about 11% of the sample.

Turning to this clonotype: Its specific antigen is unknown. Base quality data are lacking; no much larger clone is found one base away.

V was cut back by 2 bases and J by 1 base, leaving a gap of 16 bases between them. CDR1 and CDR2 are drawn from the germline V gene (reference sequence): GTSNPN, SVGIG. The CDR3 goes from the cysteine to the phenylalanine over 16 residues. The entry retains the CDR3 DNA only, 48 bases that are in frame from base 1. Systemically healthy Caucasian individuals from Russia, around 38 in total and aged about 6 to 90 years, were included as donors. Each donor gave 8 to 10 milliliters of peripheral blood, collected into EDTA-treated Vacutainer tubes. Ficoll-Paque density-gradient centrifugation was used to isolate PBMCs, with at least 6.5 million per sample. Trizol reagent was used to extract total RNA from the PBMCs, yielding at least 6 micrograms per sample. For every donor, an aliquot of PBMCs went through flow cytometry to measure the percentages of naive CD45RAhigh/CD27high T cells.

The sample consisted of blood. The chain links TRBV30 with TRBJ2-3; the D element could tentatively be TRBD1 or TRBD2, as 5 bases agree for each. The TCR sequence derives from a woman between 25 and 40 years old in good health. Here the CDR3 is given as CAWSWGSGIGTDTQYF. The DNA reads TGTGCCTGGAGTTGGGGGAGCGGAATCGGCACAGATACGCAGTATTTT.